This TCR beta chain originates from a study of OX40 agonist ivuxolimab in advanced cancers. Clones were read by immunoSEQ multiplex PCR, and TCRdb kept only the in-frame ones, dropping some. The sample includes around 72,000 clones, 70% to 90% seen only once; the top ten take roughly 7.8%. This TCR derives from an adult with an advanced solid tumor such as melanoma, head and neck, liver or kidney cancer. The specimen comprised CD4+ or CD8+ T cells sorted from blood, sampled in a trial of the OX40 agonist ivuxolimab.

The CDR3 loop is CASSVEEHSNQPQHF. As DNA, the CDR3 is TGTGCCAGCAGCGTGGAGGAACATAGCAATCAGCCCCAGCATTTT. This chain uses TRBV7-2 with TRBJ1-5; D gene unclear. The CDR3 loop spans 15 amino acids. Germline lookup yields CDR1 SGHTA and CDR2 FQGNSA. V was cut by 5 bases and J by 0 bases, with 11 bases left in between.